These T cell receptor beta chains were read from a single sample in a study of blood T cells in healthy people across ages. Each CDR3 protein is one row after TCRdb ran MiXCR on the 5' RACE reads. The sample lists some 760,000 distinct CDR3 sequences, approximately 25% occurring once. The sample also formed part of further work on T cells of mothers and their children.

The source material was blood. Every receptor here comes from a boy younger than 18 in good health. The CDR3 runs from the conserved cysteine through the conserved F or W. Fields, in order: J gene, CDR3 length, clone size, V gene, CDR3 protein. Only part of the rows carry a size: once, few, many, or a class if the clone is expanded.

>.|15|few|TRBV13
CASSFSGGNSNEQFF
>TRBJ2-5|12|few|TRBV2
CATPAGQETQYF
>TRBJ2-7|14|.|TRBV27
CASSLSTPPREQYF
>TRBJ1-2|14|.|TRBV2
CASSETVGNYGYTF
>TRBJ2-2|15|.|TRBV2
CASSETGTWTGELFF
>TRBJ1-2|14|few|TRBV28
CASSLRQEYIGYTF
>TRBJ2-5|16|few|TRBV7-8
CASSELTGRTQETQYF
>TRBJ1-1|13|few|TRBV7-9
CATQNPGETEAFF
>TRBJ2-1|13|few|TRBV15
CATSRDPGNEQFF
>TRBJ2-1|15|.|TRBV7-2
CASSLVPGAYNEQFF
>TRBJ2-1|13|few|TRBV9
CASSEVPGNEQFF
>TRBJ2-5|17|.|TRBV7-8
CASSHREFKGPQETQYF
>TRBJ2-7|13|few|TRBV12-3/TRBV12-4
CASSSGPASEQYF
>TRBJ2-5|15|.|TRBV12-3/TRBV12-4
CASSLRGDGQETQYF
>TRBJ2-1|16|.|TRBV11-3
CASSLEFSGALNEQFF
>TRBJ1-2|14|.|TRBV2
CASTEGAADYGYTF
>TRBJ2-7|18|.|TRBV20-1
CSASGLAALGEGSYEQYF
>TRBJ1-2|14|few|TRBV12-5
CASGLVWDNYGYTF
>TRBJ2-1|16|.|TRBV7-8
CASSFVLAGVYNEQFF
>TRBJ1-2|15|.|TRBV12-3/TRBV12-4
CASSPWTGQNYGYTF
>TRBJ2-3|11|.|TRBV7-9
CASSLFETVYF
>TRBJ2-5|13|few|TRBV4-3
CASSQDLVETQYF
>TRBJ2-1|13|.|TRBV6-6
CASGPDRYNEQFF
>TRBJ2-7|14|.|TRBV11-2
CASSLDRSPLEQYF
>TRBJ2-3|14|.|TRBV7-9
CASEWGGNTDTQYF
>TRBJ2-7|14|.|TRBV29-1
CSVVVRGRAYEQYF
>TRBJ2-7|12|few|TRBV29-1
CSVGTGDGEQYF
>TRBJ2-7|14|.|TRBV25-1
CASRETGGFNEQYF
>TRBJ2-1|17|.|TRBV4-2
CASSQDPSGSSYNEQFF
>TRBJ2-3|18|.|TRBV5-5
CASSLEARSRGGTDTQYF
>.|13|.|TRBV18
CASSAGQLIEQYF
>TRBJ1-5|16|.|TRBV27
CASSLEGTGTNQPQHF